This T cell receptor (beta chain) originates from a study of PD-L1 blockade in urothelial cancer. The wider study: Researchers looked at the blood 3 weeks (second dose) and 6 weeks after treatment began.

From germline, CDR1 is LNHNV and CDR2 YYDKDF (reference sequence). V shed 1 base and J shed 7 bases, with 10 bases lying between them. The CDR3 extends over 14 amino acids. Method: immunoSEQ multiplex PCR; TCRdb's copy keeps in-frame clones and lacks some. The repertoire consists of around 48,000 clones, with approximately 86% occurring once and the leading ten covering 8% to 13%. This sample's time point: peripheral blood 6 weeks after treatment start. The receptor was derived from a man in his sixties with urothelial cancer. The source was PBMCs, collected around atezolizumab (anti-PD-L1) treatment. V is TRBV15 and J is TRBJ1-4; D is undetermined. CDR3: CATSRAGSGEKLFF. For the CDR3, the DNA is TGTGCCACCAGCAGAGCGGGGTCGGGTGAAAAACTGTTTTTT.